The 7 T cell receptor beta chains presented below share a single source sample, sequenced in a study of T cell repertoires in cytomegalovirus infection (dated by TCRdb to about 2019). Reads for this sample came from an Illumina HiSeq 1500. TCRdb trimmed public reads at Q25 via fastp, called clones via MiXCR and kept in-frame beta chains. For every CDR3 protein sequence, its rows merge into one entry that carries the most common genes and DNA. The sample table records hundreds of thousands of distinct CDR3 sequences; approximately 30% of these occur just once. 9.5% to 15% of the sample goes to the ten largest clones. What this sample's treatment or condition label stands for: in vitro stimulation with specific CMV peptide epitopes to enrich CMV-specific T cells. These receptors have no known antigen. The source was cultured CD8+ T cells from PBMCs, collected from culture after CMV antigen stimulation. The receptors shown here come from a human donor in good health (CMV status not recorded). Some clones in this sample may be carry-over from other donors' samples.

The CDR3 DNA sequence: TGTGCCAGCAGTTTGTGGGGGGGGGCCGAGCAGTACGTC. This gives the protein CASSLWGGAEQYV. The chain has TRBV28 and TRBJ2-7, with D tentatively TRBD2 (7 bases). Trimming stripped 3 bases from V and 6 bases from J, with 12 bases between. In germline, CDR1 is MDHEN, CDR2 SYDVKM. The CDR3 has 13 residues.

This clonotype appeared a few times. The CDR3 is CASSYRGFDNEQFF. In nucleotides, the CDR3 is TGTGCCAGCAGTTACCGGGGGTTCGACAATGAGCAGTTCTTC. The V call is TRBV6-6, the J call TRBJ2-1; maybe TRBD2 (6 bases). CDR1 and CDR2 from the germline V gene are MNHNY and SVGAGI (reference sequence). The germline V and J ends were trimmed by 2 bases and 5 bases, with 10 bases remaining between them. The CDR3 covers 14 residues.

Only a few counts were recorded for this clonotype. The gene calls are TRBV27 and TRBJ2-1; 10 nucleotides line up with TRBD2. Trimming cost V 2 bases and J 3 bases; bases outside gene matches: 10. The germline gives CDR1 MNHEY, CDR2 SMNVEV (reference sequence). The CDR3 spans 18 residues. The CDR3 coding sequence is TGTGCCAGCAGTTTACTAAGCGGGGGGGCAAGTCTCTACAATGAGCAGTTCTTC. Its translation: CASSLLSGGASLYNEQFF.

There are many counts of this clonotype. The chain recombines TRBV7-9 with TRBJ2-2; D is uncertain. CDR1 SEHNR and CDR2 FQNEAQ come from the germline V gene (reference sequence). The ends were cut back, 3 bases at V and 1 base at J, with 15 bases in the middle. The CDR3 length is 17 residues. CDR3 protein: CASSFGPPPWNTGELFF. CDR3 bases: TGTGCCAGCAGCTTCGGGCCTCCTCCCTGGAACACCGGGGAGCTGTTTTTT.

The chain uses TRBV12-5 and TRBJ1-1, with D possibly being TRBD1 (6 bases). Germline-derived CDR1 and CDR2 are LGHNT and FRNRAP. CDR3 size: 18 residues. Trimming pared 0 bases from V and 6 bases from J, leaving 23 bases between. The CDR3 coding sequence is TGTGCTAGTGGTTTGGTACCTCGGGCCGGGGGCAAGGAGTCTGAAGCTTTCTTT. Its protein product is CASGLVPRAGGKESEAFF.

J is TRBJ1-5 and V is TRBV25-1; D unresolved. Between the trimmed V and J ends, which lost 6 bases and 0 bases, there was a span of 9 bases. Germline-derived CDR1 and CDR2 are MGHDK and SYGVNS. The CDR3 consists of 14 residues. The CDR3 is CASSRRNSNQPQHF. In nucleotides, the CDR3 is TGTGCCAGCAGCAGGAGAAATAGCAATCAGCCCCAGCATTTT.

The chain recombines TRBV12-3 or TRBV12-4 with TRBJ2-1; D is perhaps TRBD2 (6 bases). Deletions cut 5 bases from V and 8 bases from J, with 22 bases between. CDR3 length: 16 residues. The CDR3 here is CASSPGGAGIIDEQFF. For the CDR3, the DNA is TGTGCCAGCAGTCCCGGCGGGGCGGGGATTATCGATGAGCAGTTCTTC.